Shown below are 24 T cell receptor beta chains from a single sample sequenced in a study of blood T cells in healthy people across ages. Using a J-beta primer mix together with a sample-barcoded 5' primer, a second PCR was run for about 6 to 11 cycles. TCRdb re-derived calls from the 5' RACE reads in MiXCR, one entry per CDR3 protein. The sample contains roughly 2 million distinct CDR3 sequences, just under 50% of which appear only once. Sequencing used blood. The receptors originated from a woman in her 40s in good health.

The J gene is TRBJ2-1, the V gene TRBV6-5; maybe TRBD1 (6 bases). CDR3 length equals 16 residues. Germline V gene data show CDR1 as MNHEY and CDR2 as SVGAGI. V was pared by 0 bases and J by 9 bases, with 18 bases between. For the CDR3, the DNA is TGTGCCAGCAGTTACTCGGCGGGTCAAGGGGGAAGTGAGCAGTTCTTC. Translating it yields CASSYSAGQGGSEQFF.

V gene TRBV20-1 combines with J gene TRBJ2-1; D assignment may be TRBD1 or TRBD2 (6 bases each). Gene TRBJ2-7 matches the end of the DNA better, so the J call may be wrong. Germline CDR1 is DFQATT and CDR2 is SNEGSKA (reference sequence). The CDR3 runs 15 residues. This CDR3 is CSARGAAGIAYEQYF. The CDR3 DNA is TGCAGTGCTAGGGGGGCCGCGGGGATAGCCTACGAGCAGTACTTC.

This clonotype turned up a few times. One junction end does not reproduce the germline sequence, and a read error may be involved. The chain combines TRBV10-3 with TRBJ2-7; D is ambiguous. CDR3 length: 13 amino acids. The V gene's germline CDR1 is ENHRY and CDR2 SYGVKD. This chain's CDR3 is CAISDSGPYKQYF. The CDR3 DNA reads as TGTGCCATCAGTGACTCAGGACCCTACAAGCAGTACTTC.

V and J are TRBV7-8 and TRBJ2-2; D is tentatively TRBD1 or TRBD2 (6 bases each). V was trimmed by 3 bases and J by 2 bases, leaving 10 bases between them. CDR3 length: 15 residues. Germline V lookup: CDR1 SGHVS, CDR2 FQNEAQ. The CDR3 here is CASSFGGPNTGELFF. The CDR3 region has the DNA TGTGCCAGCAGCTTTGGGGGGCCTAACACCGGGGAGCTGTTTTTT. Full variable domain (remainder filled in from reference TRBV7-8 and TRBJ2-2): GAGVSQSPRYKVAKRGQDVALRCDPISGHVSLFWYQQALGQGPEFLTYFQNEAQLDKSGLPSDRFFAERPEGSVSTLKIQRTQQEDSAVYLCASSFGGPNTGELFFGEGSRLTVL.

This chain links TRBV28 with TRBJ2-7; 9 bases align to TRBD1. CDR1 and CDR2 from the germline V gene are MDHEN and SYDVKM. Unmatched junction bases numbered 9, after V lost 3 bases and J lost 3 bases. The CDR3 spans 16 residues. Written as DNA, the CDR3 is TGTGCCAGCAGTTTTCTGAGGGGACAGGGTATCTACGAGCAGTACTTC. Translated: CASSFLRGQGIYEQYF.

This clonotype was found a few times. The chain joins TRBV7-3 to TRBJ2-4; 9 bases are a match to TRBD1. Germline V gene lookup returns CDR1 SGHTA and CDR2 FQGTGA. The length of the CDR3 is 15 residues. Germline trimming cut 5 bases from V and 5 bases from J; bases unmatched to any gene: 7. The CDR3 DNA follows: TGTGCCAGCAGCCCACAGGGGGCTTGGGAAAACATTCAGTACTTC. Translation: CASSPQGAWENIQYF.

The chain has TRBV7-2 and TRBJ2-4; tentatively, D is TRBD2 (5 bases). Germline V CDR1 and CDR2: SGHTA, FQGNSA. The V and J ends lost 5 bases and 2 bases respectively, with 25 bases between them. This CDR3 is 19 amino acids long. The CDR3 is CASSPRGGSEVGSKNIQYF. In DNA, the CDR3 is TGTGCCAGCAGCCCTAGAGGAGGAAGTGAAGTTGGGTCCAAAAACATTCAGTACTTC.

The chain links TRBV5-1 to TRBJ2-1, with 8 bases that match TRBD2. Germline CDR1 and CDR2: SGHRS and YFSETQ. The CDR3 runs 16 residues. V lost 4 bases to trimming and J lost 4 bases; unmatched junction nucleotides: 10. In DNA form, the CDR3 reads TGCGCCAGCAGCCTAGTCCCGGGACTAGGTTACAATGAGCAGTTCTTC. This sequence encodes CASSLVPGLGYNEQFF.

This chain uses TRBV6-5 with TRBJ2-7, with D maybe TRBD1 (5 bases). Trimming removed 6 bases from V and 2 bases from J, with 14 bases in between. The germline CDR1 and CDR2 sequences are MNHEY and SVGAGI. This CDR3 has 14 residues. The CDR3 protein is CASRGPLPTYEQYF. DNA of the CDR3: TGTGCCAGCAGGGGGCCCTTACCAACCTACGAGCAGTACTTC.

The chain joins TRBV2 to TRBJ2-5; 7 positions agree with TRBD2. Germline V CDR1 and CDR2: SNHLY, FYNNEI. Losses at the gene ends were 8 bases for V and 0 bases for J; bases not matched to a gene: 6. The CDR3 contains 14 residues. CDR3 loop: CASYLAAYQETQYF. For the CDR3, the DNA is TGTGCCAGCTATCTAGCGGCGTACCAAGAGACCCAGTACTTC. Complete variable domain (other parts from reference TRBV2 and TRBJ2-5): EPEVTQTPSHQVTQMGQEVILRCVPISNHLYFYWYRQILGQKVEFLVSFYNNEISEKSEIFDDQFSVERPDGSNFTLKIRSTKLEDSAMYFCASYLAAYQETQYFGPGTRLLVL.

This clonotype was seen a few times. The chain links TRBV12-3 or TRBV12-4 to TRBJ2-1; D could derive from TRBD1 or TRBD2 (5 bases each). Trimming left V 6 bases short and J 3 bases short, with 12 bases between. CDR3 size: 14 residues. CDR3 residues: CASRGDVDYNEQFF. CDR3 in DNA: TGTGCCAGCAGGGGGGATGTGGACTACAATGAGCAGTTCTTC.

The sample holds a few counts of this clonotype. The chain couples TRBV27 to TRBJ2-3; tentative D call: TRBD1 (7 bases). Deletions cut 2 bases from V and 0 bases from J, with 12 bases between. The CDR3 has 16 residues. Germline values: CDR1 MNHEY, CDR2 SMNVEV (reference sequence). As DNA, the CDR3 is TGTGCCAGCAGTTTAGAGACAGGGACTAGCACAGATACGCAGTATTTT. Translated: CASSLETGTSTDTQYF.

This clonotype showed up just a few times. This rearrangement joins TRBV11-2 to TRBJ2-3, with 7 nucleotides matching TRBD1. The V gene's germline CDR1 is SGHAT and CDR2 FQNNGV. The V segment lost 6 bases and the J segment 6 bases; nucleotides outside the gene matches: 6. The CDR3 contains 13 residues. CDR3 sequence: CASRRQGVDTQYF. The CDR3 DNA follows: TGTGCCAGCAGACGGCAGGGGGTTGATACGCAGTATTTT.

This clonotype showed up just a few times. This chain connects TRBV24-1 to TRBJ2-3; perhaps TRBD1 as D (6 bases). Trimming pared 6 bases from V and 0 bases from J, leaving 9 bases between. The CDR3 has 14 amino acids. Germline CDR1 reads KGHDR; CDR2 reads SFDVKD. The CDR3 here is CATSNRASTDTQYF. The CDR3 bases are TGTGCCACCAGTAACAGGGCTAGCACAGATACGCAGTATTTT.

In this sample, this clonotype turned up a few times. This sequence joins TRBV7-9 and TRBJ2-1, with D possibly matching TRBD2 (5 bases). V shed 1 base and J shed 5 bases, with 9 bases lying between them. This CDR3 contains 14 residues. CDR1 is SEHNR and CDR2 is FQNEAQ in the germline V gene (reference sequence). CDR3 coding DNA: TGTGCCAGCAGCTTAGAAAGAGGGAACAATGAGCAGTTCTTC. It codes for CASSLERGNNEQFF. Variable domain in full (rest from reference TRBV7-9 and TRBJ2-1): DTGVSQNPRHKITKRGQNVTFRCDPISEHNRLYWYRQTLGQGPEFLTYFQNEAQLEKSRLLSDRFSAERPKGSFSTLEIQRTEQGDSAMYLCASSLERGNNEQFFGPGTRLTVL.

The chain combines TRBV5-6 with TRBJ2-1; TRBD2 might be the D (5 bases). CDR3 size: 13 residues. Trimming shortened V by 1 base and J by 9 bases, and 11 bases separated the two germline ends. Germline V gives CDR1 SGHDT, CDR2 YYEEEE. The CDR3 nucleotides are TGTGCCAGCAGCTTGCGAGGCGGGCCTGAGCAGTTCTTC. It codes for CASSLRGGPEQFF.

This rearrangement joins TRBV28 to TRBJ1-5; no clear D gene. V shed 4 bases and J shed 0 bases, with 16 bases lying between them. CDR3 length: 17 residues. CDR1 and CDR2 from the germline V gene are MDHEN and SYDVKM. The CDR3 nucleotides read TGTGCCAGCAGTTCAGTTTGGGAGGAGTATAGCAATCAGCCCCAGCATTTT. As protein: CASSSVWEEYSNQPQHF.

The rearrangement joins TRBV6-2 or TRBV6-3 to TRBJ2-5, with 12 bases fitting TRBD2. CDR3 length: 16 amino acids. The junction had 12 bases not matched to a gene; V was cut back by 6 bases and J by 7 bases. Germline-derived CDR1 and CDR2 are MNHEY and SVGEGT. The CDR3 DNA sequence: TGTGCCAGCAGCCTCGGACTAGCGGGGAACCTCGGGACCCAGTACTTC. Its translation is CASSLGLAGNLGTQYF.

The CDR3 is CASTVDSTNEKLFF. The CDR3 coding sequence is TGTGCCAGCACCGTCGACTCAACTAATGAAAAACTGTTTTTT. The chain uses TRBV12-3 or TRBV12-4 and TRBJ1-4; no clear D gene. CDR3 length: 14 residues. V was clipped by 7 bases and J by 0 bases, with 9 bases between them.

The CDR3 DNA sequence: TGCAGTGCTAGAGCGACCTCGAACACCGGGGAGCTGTTTTTT. Protein sequence: CSARATSNTGELFF. The chain combines TRBV20-1 with TRBJ2-2; no firm D call. CDR3 length: 14 residues. Per the germline V gene, CDR1 is DFQATT and CDR2 is SNEGSKA (reference sequence). Trimming pared 1 base from V and 0 bases from J, leaving 6 bases between.

The chain recombines TRBV4-3 with TRBJ1-2; D is perhaps TRBD1 (5 bases). Germline values: CDR1 LGHNA, CDR2 YSLEER. This CDR3 has 15 residues. V was clipped by 0 bases and J by 5 bases, with 13 bases between them. The CDR3 spells CASSQELVGEYGYTF. CDR3 DNA: TGCGCCAGCAGCCAAGAGTTGGTGGGGGAATATGGCTACACCTTC.

The V and J genes are TRBV6-2 or TRBV6-3 and TRBJ2-7, with a tentative D call TRBD2 (5 bases). CDR1 and CDR2 (germline): MNHEY, SVGEGT. Trimming left V 6 bases short and J 3 bases short, with 9 bases between. The CDR3 has 12 amino acids. The CDR3 loop reads CASRDGDYEQYF. The CDR3 DNA reads as TGTGCCAGCAGGGACGGGGACTACGAGCAGTACTTC.

This clonotype was observed a few times. V gene TRBV28 combines with J gene TRBJ2-7; 8 positions match TRBD1. Germline V gene data show CDR1 as MDHEN and CDR2 as SYDVKM. Unmatched junction bases numbered 10, after V lost 6 bases and J lost 6 bases. The CDR3 contains 14 residues. CDR3 in amino acids: CASSPRTGLFEQYF. The DNA for the CDR3 is TGTGCCAGCAGCCCCAGGACAGGGCTCTTCGAGCAGTACTTC.

The V gene is TRBV12-3 or TRBV12-4, the J gene TRBJ2-7; D tentatively fits TRBD1 or TRBD2 (6 bases each). The V end lost 7 bases, the J end lost 3 bases, and 13 bases lay between the germline ends. The CDR3 covers 13 residues. CDR3 region: CASTPGAHYEQYF. CDR3 sequence (DNA): TGTGCCAGCACCCCGGGGGCTCACTACGAGCAGTACTTC.